This T cell receptor beta chain derives from a study of T cell responses to AZD1222 COVID-19 vaccine (dated by TCRdb to the early 2020s). About the investigation overall: Because spike-specific TCR depth and breadth did not differ between the two schedules, AZD1222 recipients who got a second dose at roughly 4 weeks were pooled with those who got a second dose at roughly 12 weeks. TCR sequencing was performed for about 240 trial participants, of whom about 200 were given two doses of AZD1222 and approximately 25 were given two doses of MenACWY control vaccine. Trial participants were enrolled by age into subgroups of 18-55, 56-69 and 70-plus years, and around 150, 28 and 57 TCR-sequenced participants, respectively, were included in these subgroups.

The CDR3 regions of human TCRbeta chains were subjected to immunosequencing. In the authors' own workflow: Repertoire TCRs were matched against a reference library of SARS-CoV-2-specific TCRs generated with the MIRA antigen-specificity platform. Breadth meant the fraction of unique TCRs that were SARS-CoV-2-associated, whereas depth meant the fraction of total T cells that were SARS-CoV-2-associated. Using the MIRA data, each spike-specific TCR was assigned both to the spike region to which the TCR was reactive and to a CD4 or CD8 class. Log10-transformed breadth and depth values were compared by one-way ANOVA with Sidak's multiple comparisons tests. TCRdb re-hosts the immuneACCESS table, in-frame sequences only. Its copies lack some clones; in the studies checked, an unresolved V gene accounts for under half of them, and the cause for the rest is not known. V and J calls plus clone size are reproduced from that table; the DNA served to infer D and trimming. Present in this sample are some 96,000 clones, around nine tenths of which were seen just once. The ten largest clones take up under 3% of the sample.

This specimen's time point label, per the study, means: baseline before first vaccination. Vaccinee samples were obtained from the UK trials COV001 and COV002, which included a single-blind randomized controlled phase 2/3 trial of AZD1222 (ChAdOx1 nCoV-19) in healthy adults. For TCRbeta chain sequencing, PBMC samples from trial participants were taken at day 0 and at day 28 after the second dose. As for this clone: Its antigen remains unidentified. Within one base of it there is no much larger clone, and no base qualities were kept.

Reading from cysteine to phenylalanine, the CDR3 counts 15 amino acids. Of the read, only the CDR3 DNA is kept; its 45 bases are in frame from base 1. Taken from the germline V gene, the CDR1 and CDR2 loops are KGHSH and LQKENI. The V end gives up 4 bases and the J end 1 base, leaving 5 bases in the junction not matched to a gene. Results and caveats for the whole study, not just this receptor: Most participants were white British and females outnumbered males, and the authors suggested that clonal diversity may have been underestimated. Because no samples from the day 14 peak response were available, repertoires could be characterized only after the peak T cell response. In the small 56-69-year group, the increase in depth fell short of significance, most likely because of low power. The vaccine-associated CD4 TCRs covered the entire spike protein, and the dominant responses fell in regions 160-218 and 743-854. After two AZD1222 doses, spike-specific TCR breadth and depth were significantly higher than at day 0 and than in MenACWY recipients. Epitopes outside the regions mutated in the B.1.351 and B.1.1.7 variants were reportedly recognized by nearly half of the unique spike-specific TCRs. Conclusions about previously exposed vaccinees are limited because only six or seven AZD1222 recipients were SARS-CoV-2 seropositive at baseline.

The TCR sequence derives from an adult in good health. The rearrangement combines TRBV18 with TRBJ2-5, and TRBD1 matches 8 of the central bases. The material was peripheral blood, obtained on day 0 of AZD1222 vaccination. The sequenced DNA is TGTGCCAGCTCACTTCGGACAGGGCCCCAAGAGACCCAGTACTTC. Its translation is CASSLRTGPQETQYF.